The 28 T cell receptor beta chains below were found in one sample sequenced in a study of vaccination and CD4 T cells after COVID-19. These receptors' targets are unknown. Oncomine TCR Beta short-read sequencing was applied to DNA from cultured CD4+ T cells. MiXCR was run by TCRdb on the PCR reads, yielding one entry per CDR3 protein. The sample records 15,000 to 20,000 distinct CDR3 sequences, roughly 55% being singletons. Treatment meaning: roughly 10-day PBMC culture with coronavirus spike peptide pools or control peptides (ViraFEST assay). This specimen was CD4+ T cells from blood, cultured in vitro, taken after SARS-CoV-2 vaccination. These receptors were collected from a human donor who had recovered from COVID-19.

This clonotype showed up just a few times. V gene TRBV20-1 combines with J gene TRBJ1-1, with D maybe TRBD1 (5 bases). The V and J ends lost 2 bases and 1 base respectively, with 8 bases between them. The CDR3 totals 13 residues. Germline V gene data show CDR1 as DFQATT and CDR2 as SNEGSKA (reference sequence). The CDR3 spells CSARPGQNTEAFF. In DNA form, the CDR3 reads TGCAGTGCTAGACCCGGACAGAACACTGAAGCTTTCTTT.

The J gene is TRBJ1-5, the V gene TRBV20-1; tentative D call: TRBD1 (5 bases). The CDR3 length is 13 residues. Germline CDR1 DFQATT, CDR2 SNEGSKA (reference sequence). The V gene lost 3 bases and the J gene lost 5 bases, with 11 bases spanning the gap. The chain's CDR3 is CSASGLGHQPQHF. CDR3 nucleotides: TGCAGTGCTAGTGGACTGGGGCATCAGCCCCAGCATTTT.

The chain combines TRBV28 with TRBJ2-1; D unclear. This CDR3 is 11 amino acids long. From germline, CDR1 is MDHEN and CDR2 SYDVKM. V was cut by 4 bases and J by 11 bases, with 9 bases left in between. The CDR3 DNA reads as TGTGCCAGCAGTTCCAGGCGGCAGCAGTTCTTC. Translated: CASSSRRQQFF.

This clonotype has only a few counts. This chain joins TRBV7-7 and TRBJ2-5, with D unresolved. CDR1 is SSHAT and CDR2 is FNYEAQ in the germline V gene (reference sequence). The CDR3 contains 15 residues. Trimming pared 1 base from V and 5 bases from J, leaving 14 bases between. Here the CDR3 DNA reads TGTGCCAGCAGCTTAGGTCGAGTGCCCTCGGAGACCCAGTACTTC. This codes for CASSLGRVPSETQYF.

The gene calls are TRBV28 and TRBJ1-6; 9 bases align to TRBD1. CDR1 is MDHEN, CDR2 SYDVKM, per germline. CDR3 length: 18 residues. The trim removed 4 bases at V and 2 bases at J, leaving 9 bases unmatched. CDR3 coding DNA: TGTGCCAGCAGTTACCTTTCTGGGACAGGGACCTATAATTCACCCCTCCACTTT. The encoded protein is CASSYLSGTGTYNSPLHF. Using reference TRBV28 and TRBJ1-6 for the parts outside the CDR3, the full variable domain is DVKVTQSSRYLVKRTGEKVFLECVQDMDHENMFWYRQDPGLGLRLIYFSYDVKMKEKGDIPEGYSVSREKKERFSLILESASTNQTSMYLCASSYLSGTGTYNSPLHFGNGTRLTVT.

This chain connects TRBV7-9 to TRBJ1-6; 9 positions agree with TRBD1. Germline assignment: CDR1 SEHNR and CDR2 FQNEAQ (reference sequence). This CDR3 is 15 amino acids long. J lost 5 bases, V lost 5 bases, and 4 bases had no gene match. The CDR3 DNA is TGTGCCAGCAGCCGGACAGGGGTTAATAATTCACCCCTCCACTTT. Protein sequence: CASSRTGVNNSPLHF.

In the case of this clonotype: One end of the junction is discordant with germline, which a read error may explain. The chain links TRBV6-1 to TRBJ2-3; possibly TRBD1 for D (6 bases). Germline V gives CDR1 MNHNS, CDR2 SASEGT. The CDR3 contains 15 residues. CDR3 DNA: TGTGCCTGCAGGAACAGGGCCCCTAGCACAGATACGCAGTATTTT. The encoded protein is CACRNRAPSTDTQYF.

The chain recombines TRBV10-1 with TRBJ2-3, with D possibly matching TRBD1 (6 bases). Per the germline V gene, CDR1 is WNHNN and CDR2 is SYGVQD (reference sequence). The CDR3 has 14 amino acids. The V and J ends lost 10 bases and 4 bases respectively, with 18 bases between them. The DNA for the CDR3 is TGCGCCATTACACAGGGTGGGGGCGCAGATACGCAGTATTTT. It encodes CAITQGGGADTQYF.

This clonotype was seen more than once but under ten times. This chain links TRBV2 with TRBJ1-1; D is unresolved. V lost 7 bases to trimming and J lost 5 bases, with 14 bases between them. The CDR3 spans 13 residues. Germline V gene sequence: CDR1 SNHLY, CDR2 FYNNEI. CDR3 sequence reads: CASIPGSDTEAFF. The CDR3 bases are TGTGCCAGCATCCCGGGGAGTGATACTGAAGCTTTCTTT.

The chain carries TRBV6-1 and TRBJ2-3; possibly TRBD1 for D (5 bases). Trimming stripped 7 bases from V and 1 base from J, with 12 bases between. The germline gives CDR1 MNHNS, CDR2 SASEGT. The CDR3 extends over 14 amino acids. For the CDR3, the DNA is TGTGCCAGCACACGGCAGGGCGGCACAGATACGCAGTATTTT. Its translation is CASTRQGGTDTQYF.

This clonotype was observed a handful of times. V gene TRBV7-2 combines with J gene TRBJ1-1; 7 nucleotides align to TRBD1. Germline V CDR1 and CDR2: SGHTA, FQGNSA. There are 14 residues in the CDR3. After removal of 5 bases from V and 4 bases from J, the junction contained 7 bases not matched to a gene. The CDR3 bases are TGTGCCAGCAGCGCGACAGGGAGCGCCACTGAAGCTTTCTTT. Amino acids: CASSATGSATEAFF.

The V call is TRBV2, the J call TRBJ1-2, with a tentative D call TRBD1 (5 bases). Per the germline V gene, CDR1 is SNHLY and CDR2 is FYNNEI. Trimming left V 4 bases short and J 3 bases short, with 15 bases between. This CDR3 contains 15 residues. The DNA for the CDR3 is TGTGCCAGCAGTGTGCCCCAGGGTAGCGACTATGGCTACACCTTC. It specifies CASSVPQGSDYGYTF.

The genes are TRBV15 and TRBJ2-7, with TRBD1 matching 9 bases. CDR1 LNHNV and CDR2 YYDKDF come from the germline V gene (reference sequence). V lost 1 base, J lost 3 bases, and 7 bases stayed unmatched. CDR3 length: 16 amino acids. The CDR3 DNA is TGTGCCACCAGCAGAGGAGGACAGGGGTTCGGCTACGAGCAGTACTTC. The encoded protein is CATSRGGQGFGYEQYF.

This sequence joins TRBV2 and TRBJ2-5; TRBD1 might be the D (6 bases). The germline V and J ends were trimmed by 10 bases and 6 bases, with 15 bases remaining between them. The CDR3 covers 12 residues. Germline CDR1 reads SNHLY; CDR2 reads FYNNEI. Here the CDR3 DNA reads TGTGCCACAACGTGGGGGCAACAGACCCAGTACTTC. Its protein product is CATTWGQQTQYF.

This clonotype was observed a few times. The chain couples TRBV7-2 to TRBJ1-5; D is uncertain. Germline assignment: CDR1 SGHTA and CDR2 FQGNSA. V was cut by 0 bases and J by 3 bases, with 9 bases left in between. The CDR3 has 15 residues. The CDR3 protein is CASSLAPWVNQPQHF. CDR3 nucleotides: TGTGCCAGCAGCTTAGCACCGTGGGTCAATCAGCCCCAGCATTTT.

The J gene is TRBJ2-7, the V gene TRBV7-8; D unresolved. CDR3 size: 16 residues. The germline CDR1 and CDR2 sequences are SGHVS and FQNEAQ. Trimming shortened V by 1 base and J by 6 bases, and 19 bases separated the two germline ends. The CDR3 nucleotides read TGTGCCAGCAGCTTAGTAACCGGGCAAGCCGTCCCCGAGCAGTACTTC. As protein: CASSLVTGQAVPEQYF.

This clonotype occurred a few times. This chain connects TRBV7-2 to TRBJ1-2; no firm D call. CDR1 and CDR2 from the germline V gene are SGHTA and FQGNSA. The CDR3 is 13 residues long. V gave up 5 bases and J gave up 1 base, with 8 bases separating them. CDR3 in DNA: TGTGCCAGCAGCCCTAGAGTTAACTATGGCTACACCTTC. Its translation: CASSPRVNYGYTF.

This clonotype showed up just once. J is TRBJ2-3 and V is TRBV6-1; the match to TRBD2 covers 8 bases. This CDR3 comprises 14 residues. Germline CDR1 reads MNHNS; CDR2 reads SASEGT. V shed 8 bases, J shed 1 base, and the junction held 5 bases outside the gene matches. Here the CDR3 DNA reads TGTGCCAGCGGCAAACTAGCGGGCACAGATACGCAGTATTTT. Translated: CASGKLAGTDTQYF.

This clonotype was picked up a small number of times. V is TRBV20-1 and J is TRBJ2-6; 10 bases agree with TRBD2. With V trimmed by 3 bases and J by 0 bases, 5 bases remained unmatched. Germline V lookup: CDR1 DFQATT, CDR2 SNEGSKA (reference sequence). The CDR3 totals 17 residues. The CDR3 region is CSARVLAGNSGANVLTF. The CDR3 DNA follows: TGCAGTGCTAGGGTACTAGCGGGAAACTCTGGGGCCAACGTCCTGACTTTC.

The chain recombines TRBV7-3 with TRBJ1-3; D gene unclear. V lost 4 bases to trimming and J lost 3 bases, with 10 bases between them. Germline V gene lookup returns CDR1 SGHTA and CDR2 FQGTGA. This CDR3 spans 14 amino acids. CDR3: CASSYGVGGNTIYF. In DNA, the CDR3 is TGTGCCAGCAGCTATGGTGTAGGTGGAAACACCATATATTTT. Full variable domain (remainder filled in from reference TRBV7-3 and TRBJ1-3): GAGVSQTPSNKVTEKGKYVELRCDPISGHTALYWYRQSLGQGPEFLIYFQGTGAADDSGLPNDRFFAVRPEGSVSTLKIQRTERGDSAVYLCASSYGVGGNTIYFGEGSWLTVV.

V and J are TRBV28 and TRBJ2-7; 9 bases fit TRBD1. With V trimmed by 6 bases and J by 5 bases, 2 bases remained unmatched. The CDR3 runs 12 residues. Germline V gives CDR1 MDHEN, CDR2 SYDVKM. CDR3 sequence reads: CASRGQGNEQYF. CDR3 nucleotides: TGTGCCAGCAGGGGACAGGGCAACGAGCAGTACTTC.

This chain joins TRBV27 and TRBJ2-3; TRBD2 matches at 12 bases. The V gene end was trimmed by 7 bases and the J gene end by 3 bases; junction bases not matched to a gene: 5. Germline V gene data show CDR1 as MNHEY and CDR2 as SMNVEV (reference sequence). The CDR3 spans 15 residues. The CDR3 loop reads CASTPLAGGTDTQYF. For the CDR3, the DNA is TGTGCCAGCACCCCACTAGCGGGAGGTACAGATACGCAGTATTTT.

The chain couples TRBV20-1 to TRBJ1-1; D perhaps matches TRBD1 (5 bases). The CDR3 loop spans 12 amino acids. Germline CDR1 DFQATT, CDR2 SNEGSKA (reference sequence). V lost 3 bases and J lost 10, with 15 bases in between. As DNA, the CDR3 is TGCAGTGCTAGCGACAGCCAGAGGGGAGCTTTCTTT. Translation: CSASDSQRGAFF.

This clonotype was recorded a few times. V gene TRBV20-1 combines with J gene TRBJ1-4; D unresolved. The length of the CDR3 is 12 residues. Germline lookup yields CDR1 DFQATT and CDR2 SNEGSKA (reference sequence). The V gene lost 7 bases and the J gene lost 5 bases, with 11 bases spanning the gap. CDR3 in DNA: TGCAGTGGTGTGACGGACAATGAAAAACTGTTTTTT. It translates to CSGVTDNEKLFF.

The rearrangement links TRBV28 to TRBJ1-3; TRBD1 agrees at 9 bases. The germline V gene encodes CDR1 MDHEN and CDR2 SYDVKM. V lost 6 bases and J lost 2; bases outside the gene matches: 2. The CDR3 spans 14 residues. CDR3 coding DNA: TGTGCCAGCAGGCGGACAGGGGCTGGAAACACCATATATTTT. Translated, it gives CASRRTGAGNTIYF.

This clonotype has more than one count but fewer than ten. The genes are TRBV27 and TRBJ2-3, with D perhaps TRBD1 (6 bases). Trimming pared 10 bases from V and 1 base from J, leaving 15 bases between. Germline CDR1 MNHEY, CDR2 SMNVEV (reference sequence). The CDR3 covers 14 residues. The CDR3: CATLRPGGTDTQYF. The CDR3 bases are TGTGCCACACTACGGCCAGGGGGCACAGATACGCAGTATTTT.

This rearrangement joins TRBV15 to TRBJ2-2; 7 bases match TRBD2. The CDR3 contains 17 residues. J gave up 6 bases and V 2 bases, and 12 bases lay outside the gene matches. The V gene's germline CDR1 is LNHNV and CDR2 YYDKDF (reference sequence). The CDR3 reads CATSRRPGGRVAGELFF. The DNA for the CDR3 is TGTGCCACCAGCAGACGCCCCGGCGGGAGAGTCGCCGGGGAGCTGTTTTTT.

This clonotype was seen a few times. As DNA, the CDR3 is TGTGCCAGCAGACGTGCCGGGACTAGCGGGCTCAGGCAAGCCGGGGAGCTGTTTTTT. Amino acid sequence: CASRRAGTSGLRQAGELFF. The chain combines TRBV11-2 with TRBJ2-2, with 12 bases that match TRBD2. CDR1 and CDR2 (germline): SGHAT, FQNNGV. The CDR3 has 19 residues. Germline trimming cut 6 bases from V and 6 bases from J; bases unmatched to any gene: 17.